The entry below gives a single T cell receptor (beta chain) sequence along with its context. This sample stems from a study of breast tumors, draining lymph nodes, adjacent tissues. MiXCR, run by TCRdb on the multiplex PCR reads, gives a single entry per CDR3 protein. Found here are tens of thousands of distinct CDR3 sequences, over 55% of them singletons; the top ten hold 18%. V was shortened by 3 bases and J by 1 base, with 8 bases between the two germline ends. The germline CDR1 and CDR2 sequences are DFQATT and SNEGSKA (reference sequence). This CDR3 comprises 13 residues. The chain couples TRBV20-1 to TRBJ2-3; D might be TRBD2 (5 bases). The receptor was isolated from a female donor with breast cancer. Some clones in this sample may be carry-over from other donors' samples. The sample comprised breast tumor tissue. CDR3 in amino acids: CSASWRGTDTQYF. The CDR3 DNA sequence: TGCAGTGCTAGTTGGCGGGGCACAGATACGCAGTATTTT.